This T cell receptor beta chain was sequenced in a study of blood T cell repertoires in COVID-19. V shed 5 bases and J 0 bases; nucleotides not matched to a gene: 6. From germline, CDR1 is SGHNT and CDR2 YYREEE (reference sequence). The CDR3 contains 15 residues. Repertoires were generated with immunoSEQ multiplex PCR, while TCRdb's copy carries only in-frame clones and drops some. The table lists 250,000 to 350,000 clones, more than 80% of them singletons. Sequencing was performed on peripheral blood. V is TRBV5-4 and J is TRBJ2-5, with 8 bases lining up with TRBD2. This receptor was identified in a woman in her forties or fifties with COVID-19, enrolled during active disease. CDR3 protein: CASRPGGGYQETQYF. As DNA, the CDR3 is TGTGCCAGCAGGCCCGGGGGGGGGTACCAAGAGACCCAGTACTTC.